These 6 T cell receptor beta chains originate from one sample sequenced in a study of T cell responses to AZD1222 COVID-19 vaccine. TCRdb's copy holds only in-frame clones and misses some; the assay was immunoSEQ multiplex PCR. The table records around 120,000 clones, less than 90% of them present only once. Sample: peripheral blood, taken on day 0 of AZD1222 vaccination. The receptors were gathered from an adult in good health.

The chain combines TRBV19 with TRBJ2-7, with 7 bases lining up with TRBD2. This CDR3 comprises 14 residues. From germline, CDR1 is LNHDA and CDR2 SQIVND (reference sequence). With 1 base clipped from V and 0 bases from J, the junction kept 0 bases outside the gene matches. The CDR3 DNA is TGTGCCAGTAGTATAGGGGACTACTCCTACGAGCAGTACTTC. Translation: CASSIGDYSYEQYF.

The chain is built from TRBV6-6 and TRBJ2-6; D call uncertain. The germline V gene has CDR1 MNHNY and CDR2 SVGAGI (reference sequence). The CDR3 runs 12 residues. Trimming pared 10 bases from V and 4 bases from J, leaving 8 bases between. CDR3: CAIWGGANVLTF. CDR3 bases: TGTGCCATCTGGGGAGGGGCCAACGTCCTGACTTTC.

A single count supports this clone. V gene TRBV6-5 combines with J gene TRBJ2-1; 7 nucleotides line up with TRBD1. V shed 6 bases and J 5 bases; nucleotides not matched to a gene: 7. This CDR3 is 14 amino acids long. Looked up from germline, CDR1 is MNHEY and CDR2 is SVGAGI. CDR3 protein: CASSTGQTDNEQFF. The CDR3, as DNA: TGTGCCAGCAGCACGGGACAGACTGACAATGAGCAGTTCTTC.

The chain joins TRBV4-1 to TRBJ2-1; 10 nucleotides align to TRBD2. In germline, CDR1 is MGHRA, CDR2 YSYEKL. The CDR3 spans 17 residues. V was pared by 3 bases and J by 1 base, with 6 bases of the junction left unmatched. The CDR3 is CASSHVAGGISYNEQFF. As DNA, the CDR3 is TGCGCCAGCAGCCATGTAGCGGGAGGAATTTCCTACAATGAGCAGTTCTTC.

This clone was found once. The rearrangement links TRBV6-5 to TRBJ1-5; the match to TRBD1 covers 8 bases. This CDR3 has 14 amino acids. Unmatched junction bases numbered 3, after V lost 6 bases and J lost 2 bases. CDR1 and CDR2 (germline): MNHEY, SVGAGI. CDR3 protein: CASSLDRGNQPQHF. CDR3 in DNA: TGTGCCAGCAGCCTGGACAGGGGCAATCAGCCCCAGCATTTT.

This chain joins TRBV3-1 (or the pseudogene TRBV3-2) and TRBJ1-4, with D unresolved. Trimming took off 1 base at V and 4 bases at J, with 4 bases between the two ends. CDR1 LGHDT and CDR2 YNNKEL come from the germline V gene (reference sequence). The CDR3 totals 13 residues. The CDR3 bases are TGTGCCAGCAGCCAAGGACTTAATGAAAAACTGTTTTTT. Residues: CASSQGLNEKLFF.